The 9 T cell receptor beta chains given below trace back to one sample, sequenced in a study of CXCR3-negative and CXCR3-positive naive CD8 T cells. UMI-labeled 5' RACE yielded the TRB cDNA libraries. Following a re-call of the 5' RACE reads, TCRdb has one entry per CDR3 protein and lacks DNA. In total, the table holds around 52,000 distinct CDR3 sequences. Input material: memory CD8+ T cells from blood. The receptors stem from a human donor in good health. Some clones in this sample may be carry-over from other donors' samples.

This chain connects TRBV6-5 to TRBJ1-2; TCRdb's D gene call, TRBD1, goes unchecked for lack of DNA. Germline values: CDR1 MNHEY, CDR2 SVGAGI. The length of the CDR3 is 16 residues. This CDR3 reads CASSYGDKAPDYGYTF.

The chain carries TRBV3-1 and TRBJ1-1; the TRBD1 assignment by TCRdb is unverifiable without DNA. The CDR3 runs 13 residues. Germline V gene data show CDR1 as LGHDT and CDR2 as YNNKEL (reference sequence). CDR3 sequence reads: CASSSRGLTEAFF.

The V and J genes are TRBV2 and TRBJ2-7; the D call from TCRdb, TRBD1, cannot be confirmed without DNA. This CDR3 has 13 amino acids. Germline CDR1 SNHLY, CDR2 FYNNEI. CDR3 loop: CASRPGQYYEQYF. Variable domain in full (rest from reference TRBV2 and TRBJ2-7): EPEVTQTPSHQVTQMGQEVILRCVPISNHLYFYWYRQILGQKVEFLVSFYNNEISEKSEIFDDQFSVERPDGSNFTLKIRSTKLEDSAMYFCASRPGQYYEQYFGPGTRLTVT.

The CDR3 protein is CASSFGGGRFRETQYF. The rearrangement uses TRBV28 and TRBJ2-5; TCRdb lists TRBD2, though no DNA is available to test this call. The V gene's germline CDR1 is MDHEN and CDR2 SYDVKM. This CDR3 has 16 amino acids.

The chain links TRBV7-8 to TRBJ2-3. The CDR3 totals 14 residues. Germline values: CDR1 SGHVS, CDR2 FQNEAQ. CDR3: CASSSSGFTDTQYF. Full variable domain (missing parts from reference TRBV7-8 and TRBJ2-3): GAGVSQSPRYKVAKRGQDVALRCDPISGHVSLFWYQQALGQGPEFLTYFQNEAQLDKSGLPSDRFFAERPEGSVSTLKIQRTQQEDSAVYLCASSSSGFTDTQYFGPGTRLTVL.

V usage is TRBV29-1 and J usage is TRBJ1-1. This CDR3 has 13 residues. Germline assignment: CDR1 SQVTM and CDR2 ANQGSEA. CDR3 region: CSVDYQLNTEAFF.

V usage is TRBV7-9 and J usage is TRBJ1-6. Germline V lookup: CDR1 SEHNR, CDR2 FQNEAQ (reference sequence). The CDR3 is 17 residues long. CDR3 region: CASSLARDLGLGSPLHF.

The CDR3 protein is CASSLSGGPSYEQYF. This rearrangement joins TRBV7-8 to TRBJ2-7; checking the TCRdb D call of TRBD1 is not possible without DNA. Per the germline V gene, CDR1 is SGHVS and CDR2 is FQNEAQ. The CDR3 is 15 amino acids.

The rearrangement links TRBV30 to TRBJ2-7. The length of the CDR3 is 14 residues. Germline CDR1 is GTSNPN and CDR2 is SVGIG (reference sequence). Here the CDR3 reads CAWSVFGGSYEQYF.